A selection of T cell receptor beta chains follows, all from one sample in a study of control samples from healthy donors and cancer patients. Libraries were prepared by immunoSEQ multiplex PCR; TCRdb keeps only in-frame clonotypes and omits some of them. The sample lists over 85,000 clones; just over 90% were seen once. Sequenced material: blood. The receptors stem from a young woman in good health. CDR3s include the opening cysteine and the closing phenylalanine or tryptophan.

j_call v_call cdr3_aa
TRBJ2-5 TRBV21-1 CASSNPGLLGKTQYF
TRBJ1-1 TRBV15 CATSRTNLKAFF
TRBJ2-3 TRBV6-2/TRBV6-3 CASSYSPANTQYF
TRBJ2-2 TRBV28 CASSLGGSGRAGELFF
TRBJ1-6 TRBV2 CASSEEWAESSYNSPLHF
TRBJ2-5 TRBV19 CASSPTSGGLQETQYF
TRBJ2-2 TRBV2 CARETSGRNTGELFF
TRBJ1-2 TRBV4-1 CASSQDGTVFSVGSNGYTF
TRBJ2-5 TRBV7-2 CASSLVRRVETQYF
TRBJ2-3 TRBV3-1/TRBV3-2 CASSQTTDTQYF
TRBJ2-1 TRBV28 CASSFRGPEGNEQFF
TRBJ2-7 TRBV29-1 CSVAGQGLQYYEQYF
TRBJ2-7 TRBV6-1 CASSEARAFYEQYF
TRBJ1-6 TRBV10-3 CATRGQGEKSYNSPLHF
TRBJ1-3 TRBV5-1 CASKPGSSGNTIYF
TRBJ2-1 TRBV7-6 CASSLASGAYNEQFF
TRBJ2-7 TRBV19 CASSSSGTSGYEQYF
TRBJ1-6 TRBV5-4 CASSLRATPNSYNSPLHF
TRBJ1-2 TRBV12-3/TRBV12-4 CASSLGQSYGYTF
TRBJ2-2 TRBV6-6 CASSVAWGTGELFF
TRBJ1-1 TRBV7-6 CASSLGRNTEAFF
TRBJ2-3 TRBV6-5 CASSDGLAGTDTQYF
TRBJ1-2 TRBV10-2 CASSDGLGGYTF
TRBJ1-5 TRBV2 CASREDRVGQPQHF
TRBJ1-5 TRBV2 CASSHPVVGAGNQPQHF
TRBJ2-7 TRBV6-2/TRBV6-3 CASSYFRDNSYEQYF